The 5 T cell receptor beta chains below all came from one sample that was sequenced in a study of blood T cells in healthy people across ages. Using a J-beta primer mix together with a sample-barcoded 5' primer, a second PCR was run for roughly 7 to 12 cycles. TCRdb re-analysed the 5' RACE reads in MiXCR, keeping a single row per CDR3 protein. The sample has about 1.7 million distinct CDR3 sequences; 25% to 30% are singletons. The source material was blood. These receptors were obtained from a woman between 25 and 40 years old in good health.

This clonotype has more than one count but fewer than ten. The junction does not match germline at one end; this may be a read error. V is TRBV20-1 and J is TRBJ2-7; 12 nucleotides match TRBD2. CDR1 DFQATT and CDR2 SNEGSKA come from the germline V gene (reference sequence). The CDR3 totals 12 residues. CDR3 sequence reads: CSASGRGYEQYF. In DNA form, the CDR3 reads TGTAGTGCTAGCGGGAGGGGTTACGAGCAGTACTTC.

This clonotype was seen a few times. This chain joins TRBV12-5 and TRBJ2-1, with 9 bases fitting TRBD1. V trimming: 3 bases; J trimming: 2 bases; junction bases outside the gene matches: 17. This CDR3 is built from 20 residues. From germline, CDR1 is LGHNT and CDR2 FRNRAP. In DNA form, the CDR3 reads TGTGCTAGTGGTTTTAGGAACAGGGGGCTACTCCGGACACCCTACAATGAGCAGTTCTTC. This sequence encodes CASGFRNRGLLRTPYNEQFF. Complete variable domain (other parts from reference TRBV12-5 and TRBJ2-1): DARVTQTPRHKVTEMGQEVTMRCQPILGHNTVFWYRQTMMQGLELLAYFRNRAPLDDSGMPKDRFSAEMPDATLATLKIQPSEPRDSAVYFCASGFRNRGLLRTPYNEQFFGPGTRLTVL.

This chain connects TRBV5-1 to TRBJ2-3, with a weak D call TRBD2 (5 bases). This CDR3 is built from 17 residues. CDR1 is SGHRS and CDR2 is YFSETQ in the germline V gene. Trimming took 4 bases from V and 9 from J, leaving 27 bases between them. CDR3 nucleotide sequence: TGCGCCAGCAGCGCCCTCGCGGCGGCTAGCAGGAGTGAAACGCAGTATTTT. It yields the protein CASSALAAASRSETQYF.

This clonotype has a handful of counts. This chain joins TRBV28 and TRBJ1-6; D is uncertain. V lost 6 bases to trimming and J lost 7 bases, with 10 bases between them. This CDR3 comprises 13 residues. CDR1 MDHEN and CDR2 SYDVKM come from the germline V gene. CDR3 bases: TGTGCCAGCAGGATGGATGGGAATTCACCCCTCCACTTT. It encodes CASRMDGNSPLHF.

The V and J genes are TRBV5-5 and TRBJ2-2, with a weak D call TRBD1 (6 bases). V lost 4 bases, J lost 4 bases, and 11 bases lay in between. The CDR3 loop spans 14 amino acids. Looked up from germline, CDR1 is SGHKS and CDR2 is YYEKEE (reference sequence). Here the CDR3 DNA reads TGTGCCAGCAGCCTGGGACACTCCACCGGGGAGCTGTTTTTT. It is translated as CASSLGHSTGELFF.